In this sample, the clone carrying this T cell receptor beta chain turned up a few times. The target antigen is unknown. These data originate in a study of T cell responses to AZD1222 COVID-19 vaccine. Study-wide points: Clonal diversity was possibly underestimated, and the donors were mostly white British, with more females. Spike-specific TCR depth and breadth grew after two AZD1222 doses. The study reported that nearly half of spike-specific TCRs target unmutated variant regions.

Sequenced by immunoSEQ multiplex PCR; TCRdb stores in-frame clones only, minus some. The table lists about 130,000 clones, about 90% of them singletons, with roughly 1.5% in the top ten. There are 13 residues in the CDR3. V gave up 1 base and J gave up 1 base, with 4 bases separating them. Germline loops: CDR1 LGHDT, CDR2 YNNKEL (reference sequence). This chain connects TRBV3-1 (or the pseudogene TRBV3-2) to TRBJ1-1; no reliable D call. The sequences come from peripheral blood, collected on day 0 of AZD1222 vaccination. This TCR derives from an adult in good health. The CDR3 bases are TGTGCCAGCAGCCAAGCCGCGAACACTGAAGCTTTCTTT. This gives the protein CASSQAANTEAFF.